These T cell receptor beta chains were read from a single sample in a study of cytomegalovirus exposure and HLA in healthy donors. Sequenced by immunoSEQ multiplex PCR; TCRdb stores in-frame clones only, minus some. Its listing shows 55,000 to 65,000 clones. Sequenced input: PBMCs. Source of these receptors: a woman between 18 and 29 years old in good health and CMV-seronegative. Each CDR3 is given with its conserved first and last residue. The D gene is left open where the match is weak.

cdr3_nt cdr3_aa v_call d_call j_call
TGTGCCGAAGCGGTGGACAATGAGCAGTTCTTC CAEAVDNEQFF TRBV2 . TRBJ2-1
TGTGCCAGCAGCCAAGTAGCGGGAGCCTCCTACAATGAGCAGTTCTTC CASSQVAGASYNEQFF TRBV14 TRBD2 TRBJ2-1
TGCAGCGACACAGGGGATGGCTACACCTTC CSDTGDGYTF TRBV29-1 TRBD1 TRBJ1-2
TGTGCCAGCAGGACAACACAGAACACCGGGGAGCTGTTTTTT CASRTTQNTGELFF TRBV28 . TRBJ2-2
TGTGCCAGCAGCCCAAAAAACACTGAAGCTTTCTTT CASSPKNTEAFF TRBV13 . TRBJ1-1
TGTGCCAGCAGCACACAGGGGGCGAGCACTGAAGCTTTCTTT CASSTQGASTEAFF TRBV7-3 TRBD1 TRBJ1-1
TGCGCCAGCAGCGTACCTTGGCGGGTTGAGCAGTTCTTC CASSVPWRVEQFF TRBV5-1 . TRBJ2-1
TGTGCCAGCAGTCCCGGGGGAGAGACCCAGTACTTC CASSPGGETQYF TRBV2 . TRBJ2-5
TGTGCCAGCAGTGAAGGCCAAGGGGTATACGAGCAGTACTTC CASSEGQGVYEQYF TRBV6-1 . TRBJ2-7
TGTGCCAGCAGCCCCCTAACAGGGGTGCGTAACTATGGCTACACCTTC CASSPLTGVRNYGYTF TRBV9 TRBD1 TRBJ1-2
TGTGCCAGCAGCCCTGGCAGCGGGTCTGGGGACTACGAGCAGTACTTC CASSPGSGSGDYEQYF TRBV9 . TRBJ2-7
TGCGCCAGCAGCTTAAGGTGGGGACAGGGAGACGAGCAGTACTTC CASSLRWGQGDEQYF TRBV5-1 TRBD1 TRBJ2-7
TGCGCCAGCACCGGGACAGTGAACACTGAAGCTTTCTTT CASTGTVNTEAFF TRBV5-1 TRBD1 TRBJ1-1